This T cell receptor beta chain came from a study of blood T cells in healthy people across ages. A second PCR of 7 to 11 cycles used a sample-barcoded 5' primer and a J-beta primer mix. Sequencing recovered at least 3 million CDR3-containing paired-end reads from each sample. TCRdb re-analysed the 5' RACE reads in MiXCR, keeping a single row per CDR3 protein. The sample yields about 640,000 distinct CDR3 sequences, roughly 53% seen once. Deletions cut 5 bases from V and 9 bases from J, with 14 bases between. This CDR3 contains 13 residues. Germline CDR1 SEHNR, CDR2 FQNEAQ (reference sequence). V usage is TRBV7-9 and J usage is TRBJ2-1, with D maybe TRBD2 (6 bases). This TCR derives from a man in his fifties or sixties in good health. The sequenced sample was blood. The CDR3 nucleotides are TGTGCCAGCAGCCCCGAGCGGGTAGGTGAGCAGTTCTTC. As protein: CASSPERVGEQFF.